What follows describes a single T cell receptor (beta chain). V lost 5 bases to trimming and J lost 8 bases, with 15 bases between them. The CDR3 runs to 14 residues. Looked up from germline, CDR1 is SEHNR and CDR2 is FQNEAQ (reference sequence). In the original analysis: Reference gene primers were amplified, and this amplification served to estimate nucleated cell counts. The assay was immunoSEQ multiplex PCR, and TCRdb's table has in-frame clones only and misses some. The DNA was the basis for D and trimming; V, J and clone size are from that table. The table records more than 65,000 clones, under 85% of them present only once. The data belong to a study of blood T cell repertoires in COVID-19. Looking at the study overall: The samples span acute and convalescent COVID-19 from the United States, Italy and Spain. PBMCs, B-cell-depleted T cells, or T cells were the source of the cDNA or gDNA that made up the material.

The clonotype originates from a woman in her 50s with acute or convalescent COVID-19. The sample was peripheral blood. The rearrangement uses TRBV7-9 and TRBJ1-4, with D tentatively TRBD1 (6 bases). The CDR3 DNA reads as TGTGCCAGCAGCCAGCGGGGGGCTTGGGAAAAACTGTTTTTT. This gives the protein CASSQRGAWEKLFF.